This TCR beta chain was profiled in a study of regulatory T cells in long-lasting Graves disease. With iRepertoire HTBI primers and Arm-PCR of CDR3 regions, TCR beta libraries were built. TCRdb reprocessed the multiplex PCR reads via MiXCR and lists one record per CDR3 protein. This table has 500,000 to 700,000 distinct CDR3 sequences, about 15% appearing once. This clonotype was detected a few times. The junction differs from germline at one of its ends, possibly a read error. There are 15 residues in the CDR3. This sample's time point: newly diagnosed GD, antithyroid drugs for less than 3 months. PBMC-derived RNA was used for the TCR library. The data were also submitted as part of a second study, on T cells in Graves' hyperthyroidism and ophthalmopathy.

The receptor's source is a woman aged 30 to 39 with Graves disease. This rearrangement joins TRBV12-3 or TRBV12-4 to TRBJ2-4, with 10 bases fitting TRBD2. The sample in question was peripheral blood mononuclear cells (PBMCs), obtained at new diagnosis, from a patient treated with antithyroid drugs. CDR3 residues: CASSLAGVSKNIQYF. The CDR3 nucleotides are TGTGCCAGCAGTCTAGCGGGAGTTTCCAAAAACATTCAGTACTTC.